This paragraph reports one TCR beta chain. The entry originates in a study of CD4 T cells in relation to SARS-CoV-2 and coronaviruses. CD4+ T cells from unexposed donors were obtained before the COVID-19 pandemic (2011-2018). Cryopreserved PBMCs were CD4-enriched, then split into naive and memory cells. Here immunoSEQ multiplex PCR was the method, and the copy in TCRdb shows in-frame clones only, minus some. The sample lists 65,000 or so clones, 85% to 95% seen once, with over 0.11% in the top ten. The TCR comes from a human donor in good health. Input material: naive CD4+ T cells from PBMCs. Regarding subset: naive CD4+ T cells isolated by negative enrichment.

The CDR3 nucleotides read TGTGCCAGCAGCGTAGGGGGGGTCATTAGCACAGATACGCAGTATTTT. Amino acid sequence: CASSVGGVISTDTQYF. The genes are TRBV9 and TRBJ2-3; D is perhaps TRBD2 (6 bases). CDR1 and CDR2 from the germline V gene are SGDLS and YYNGEE. The CDR3 is 16 amino acids. V shed 0 bases and J shed 0 bases, with 11 bases lying between them.